Detailed here is one T cell receptor (beta chain). As originally analysed: From reference gene primer amplification, estimates of nucleated cell counts were derived. The repertoire was sequenced with immunoSEQ multiplex PCR; TCRdb's copy has only in-frame clones and lacks some. The D gene and trimming were derived from the DNA, and the V and J assignments and clone size from that table. In the table there are 80,000 to 100,000 clones, less than 85% of which are singletons. V lost 5 bases to trimming and J lost 4 bases, with 13 bases between them. The germline CDR1 and CDR2 sequences are SGHRS and YFSETQ. The CDR3 extends over 14 amino acids. These data originate in a study of blood T cell repertoires in COVID-19. Study summary: Both acute and convalescent COVID-19 samples were obtained from the United States, Italy and Spain. T cells, B-cell-depleted T cells, or PBMCs supplied cDNA or gDNA.

The sequenced material came from peripheral blood. V is TRBV5-1 and J is TRBJ2-1, with a possible D match to TRBD1 (5 bases). The clonotype originates from a man aged 70 or older with active or convalescent COVID-19. This chain's CDR3 is CASSLEAGYNEQFF. CDR3 coding DNA: TGCGCCAGCAGTCTCGAGGCAGGGTACAATGAGCAGTTCTTC.